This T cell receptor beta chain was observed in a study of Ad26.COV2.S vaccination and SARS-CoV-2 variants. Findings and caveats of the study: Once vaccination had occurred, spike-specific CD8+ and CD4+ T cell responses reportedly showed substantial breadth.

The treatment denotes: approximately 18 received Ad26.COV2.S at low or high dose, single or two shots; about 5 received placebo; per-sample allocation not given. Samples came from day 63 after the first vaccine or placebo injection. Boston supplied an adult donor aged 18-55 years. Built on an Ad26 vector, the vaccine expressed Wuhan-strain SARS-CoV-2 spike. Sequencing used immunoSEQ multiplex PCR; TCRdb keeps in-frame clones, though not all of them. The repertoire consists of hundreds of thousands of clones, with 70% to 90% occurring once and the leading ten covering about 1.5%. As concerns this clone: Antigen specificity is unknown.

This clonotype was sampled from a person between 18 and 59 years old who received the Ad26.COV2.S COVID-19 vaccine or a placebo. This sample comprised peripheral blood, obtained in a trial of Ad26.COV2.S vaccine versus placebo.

The CDR3 bases are TGTGCCAGCAGCCTCGGACTGGGGATCGGCGAGCAGTACTTC. It codes for CASSLGLGIGEQYF. The V call is TRBV3-1 (or the pseudogene TRBV3-2), the J call TRBJ2-7, with a tentative D call TRBD2 (5 bases). CDR3 length: 14 residues. Germline-derived CDR1 and CDR2 are LGHDT and YNNKEL (reference sequence). V was shortened by 4 bases and J by 6 bases, with 16 bases between the two germline ends.